This TCR beta chain was sequenced during a study of vaccination effects on CD4 cells after COVID-19. Sequencing was preceded by expansion of antigen-specific CD4+ T cells with viral peptide pools in the ViraFEST assay. The culture ran for about 10 days, and then CD4+ T cells were isolated. Nucleocapsid antibodies stayed negative before and after vaccination, showing no earlier SARS-CoV-2 infection. Roughly 1.9 million PBMC were placed in each well, which was supplemented with 10 IU/ml IL-2 and roughly 9 ug/ml peptides. V was cut by 1 base and J by 8 bases, with 14 bases left in between. The CDR3 covers 14 residues. CDR1 and CDR2 from the germline V gene are SGHTA and FQGNSA. Regarding the study as a whole: Relatively few convalescent patients took part in the study, which had no early post-infection timepoints.

Details on this clone: The antigen remains unidentified.

Some clones are missing from TCRdb's copy, which holds only in-frame ones; the method was immunoSEQ multiplex PCR. The sample has some 79,000 clones; roughly 74% are singletons. Specimen: CD4+ T cells from PBMCs cultured with HCoV-229E spike peptides, collected before COVID-19 vaccination. The source of this sequence is a human donor who received a COVID-19 vaccine. The rearrangement uses TRBV7-2 and TRBJ1-2; tentative D call: TRBD1 (5 bases). The DNA for the CDR3 is TGTGCCAGCAGCTTAGTGGTGGACACGGGGGGCTACACCTTC. Translated, it gives CASSLVVDTGGYTF.